This TCR beta chain was profiled in a study of cytomegalovirus exposure and HLA in healthy donors. Study-level information: Tens of millions of unique TCRs from HLA-typed donors were held in an early release of data. When fewer than 400 donors were genotyped, just over 80% of them were found to fall in the Caucasian-associated ancestry cluster. The study, taken as a whole, reports: With later analysis, a missense DCLRE1C variant became linked to TCR beta V- and J-gene trimming.

As concerns this clone: The antigen is undetermined.

The PCR was carried out with 60 Vbeta primers and 13 Jbeta primers. Some clones are missing from TCRdb's copy, which holds only in-frame ones; the method was immunoSEQ multiplex PCR. The sample carries 110,000 to 150,000 clones, roughly 85% recorded once. Per germline, CDR1 SQVTM and CDR2 ANQGSEA. V lost 6 bases and J lost 7, with 21 bases in between. This CDR3 contains 14 residues. The sequenced sample consisted of PBMCs. The V gene is TRBV29-1, the J gene TRBJ1-1, with D possibly being TRBD1 (6 bases). This TCR came from a male donor in good health and CMV-seronegative. The CDR3 loop is CSVLTPGTSIEAFF. CDR3 sequence (DNA): TGCAGCGTCTTAACCCCCGGGACATCGATTGAAGCTTTCTTT.